The rows below give T cell receptor beta chains drawn from one sample of a study of shared clonotypes between healthy human individuals. Libraries were prepared by immunoSEQ multiplex PCR; TCRdb keeps only in-frame clonotypes and omits some of them. The sample contains nearly 2 million clones, just under 95% of which appear only once. Material: naive CD8+ T cells sorted from blood. Receptors were obtained from a man aged 18 to 30 in good health. Both conserved end residues are part of each CDR3. A D gene is named only where the DNA matches it firmly.

CDR3nt: TGTGCCAGCAGCTTAGACCGGGACAGGGGTGAGACCCAGTACTTC
CDR3aa: CASSLDRDRGETQYF
v_gene: TRBV7-6
j_gene: TRBJ2-5
d_gene: TRBD1

CDR3nt: TGTGCCAGCAGCTTAGCTGGATATGAGCAGTTCTTC
CDR3aa: CASSLAGYEQFF
v_gene: TRBV13
j_gene: TRBJ2-1
d_gene: NA

CDR3nt: TGTGCCAGTAGTACGGACAGGGAGACAGAGACCCAGTACTTC
CDR3aa: CASSTDRETETQYF
v_gene: TRBV19
j_gene: TRBJ2-5
d_gene: TRBD1

CDR3nt: TGTGCCAGCAGCCCCCGTTTGGGCGGGCAAGAGACCCAGTACTTC
CDR3aa: CASSPRLGGQETQYF
v_gene: TRBV9
j_gene: TRBJ2-5
d_gene: NA

CDR3nt: TGTGCCAGCAGCTTAGAGGACACGAACACTGAAGCTTTCTTT
CDR3aa: CASSLEDTNTEAFF
v_gene: TRBV7-6
j_gene: TRBJ1-1
d_gene: NA

CDR3nt: TGTGCCAGCAGCTTCTCAGGGGGCGCTTTCCTGTACGACCAAGAGACCCAGTACTTC
CDR3aa: CASSFSGGAFLYDQETQYF
v_gene: TRBV5-6
j_gene: TRBJ2-5
d_gene: TRBD1

CDR3nt: TGTGCCAGCAGCTTTTTCGGACTAGCGGGGCAAGAGACCCAGTACTTC
CDR3aa: CASSFFGLAGQETQYF
v_gene: TRBV7-9
j_gene: TRBJ2-5
d_gene: TRBD2

CDR3nt: TGTGCCATCAGTACCCCCCCAGGGACAGGCCCCATCGGGCAGTACTTC
CDR3aa: CAISTPPGTGPIGQYF
v_gene: TRBV10-3
j_gene: TRBJ2-7
d_gene: TRBD1

CDR3nt: TGTGCCAGTAGCTCGGGGGTAGGCTCCTACGAGCAGTACTTC
CDR3aa: CASSSGVGSYEQYF
v_gene: TRBV19
j_gene: TRBJ2-7
d_gene: NA

CDR3nt: TGCGCCAGCAGCCACCCGATCGGCACAGATACGCAGTATTTT
CDR3aa: CASSHPIGTDTQYF
v_gene: TRBV4-1
j_gene: TRBJ2-3
d_gene: NA

CDR3nt: TGTGCCAGCATTGGGATGGCAGGGCTAACTAGCAATCAGCCCCAGCATTTT
CDR3aa: CASIGMAGLTSNQPQHF
v_gene: TRBV28
j_gene: TRBJ1-5
d_gene: NA

CDR3nt: TGTGCCTGGAGCCCCCCCGGGGCCCTGGGGCAGTTCTTC
CDR3aa: CAWSPPGALGQFF
v_gene: TRBV30
j_gene: TRBJ2-1
d_gene: NA

CDR3nt: TGCGCCAGCAGCCAGTTAATGAACACAGATACGCAGTATTTT
CDR3aa: CASSQLMNTDTQYF
v_gene: TRBV4-3
j_gene: TRBJ2-3
d_gene: NA

CDR3nt: TGCGCCAGCAGCCAAGAACGCGCCCTAGCGGACTTATCCTACGAGCAGTACTTC
CDR3aa: CASSQERALADLSYEQYF
v_gene: TRBV4-3
j_gene: TRBJ2-7
d_gene: TRBD2